This T cell receptor (beta chain) is drawn from a study of long-term antiretroviral therapy in people with HIV. The germline V and J ends were trimmed by 7 bases and 0 bases, with 12 bases remaining between them. Germline lookup yields CDR1 LNHDA and CDR2 SQIVND (reference sequence). The CDR3 spans 14 residues. Survey level was the resolution at which the v3.0 immunoSEQ assay ran. The sequencing target was 40,000-50,000 T-cell genomes per sample. Some clones are missing from TCRdb's copy, which holds only in-frame ones; the method was immunoSEQ multiplex PCR. This sample has under 35,000 clones, with 94% found just once.

The chain combines TRBV19 with TRBJ1-1; D not resolved. This TCR derives from a woman aged 45 to 65 with HIV. The sample in question was unsorted PBMCs, obtained around 5 years after starting antiretroviral therapy. This CDR3 is CASKMLKLNTEAFF. CDR3 DNA sequence: TGTGCCAGTAAGATGCTGAAATTGAACACTGAAGCTTTCTTT.